This T cell receptor beta chain was identified in a study of T cells after yellow fever vaccination. In TCRdb, the 5' RACE reads were re-called with MiXCR into one record per CDR3 protein. The sample has about 160,000 distinct CDR3 sequences, 6% to 7.5% seen once. This clonotype came up a few times. The CDR3 extends over 12 amino acids. The germline V and J ends were trimmed by 1 base and 12 bases, with 10 bases remaining between them. Germline V gene data show CDR1 as SGHVS and CDR2 as FQNEAQ. The genes are TRBV7-8 and TRBJ2-4; no firm D call. This TCR came from a young man who received the YFV17D yellow fever vaccine. The specimen was CD4+ T cells sorted from PBMCs, collected 4 to 5 days after the first yellow fever vaccination. The DNA for the CDR3 is TGTGCCAGCAGCTTAGGGCGAGTAACTCAGTACTTC. Protein sequence: CASSLGRVTQYF.